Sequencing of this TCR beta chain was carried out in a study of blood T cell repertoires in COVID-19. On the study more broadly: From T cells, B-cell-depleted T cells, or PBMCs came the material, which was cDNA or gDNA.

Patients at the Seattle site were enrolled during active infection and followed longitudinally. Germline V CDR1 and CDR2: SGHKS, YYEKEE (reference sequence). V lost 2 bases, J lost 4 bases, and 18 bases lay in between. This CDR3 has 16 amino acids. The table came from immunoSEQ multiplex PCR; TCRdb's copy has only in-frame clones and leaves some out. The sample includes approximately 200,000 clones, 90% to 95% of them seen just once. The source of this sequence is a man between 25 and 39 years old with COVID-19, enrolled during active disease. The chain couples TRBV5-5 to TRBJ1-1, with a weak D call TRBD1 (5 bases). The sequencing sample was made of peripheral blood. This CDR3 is CASSFGSGQGRTEAFF. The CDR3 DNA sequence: TGTGCCAGCAGCTTCGGTTCTGGTCAGGGTCGCACTGAAGCTTTCTTT.